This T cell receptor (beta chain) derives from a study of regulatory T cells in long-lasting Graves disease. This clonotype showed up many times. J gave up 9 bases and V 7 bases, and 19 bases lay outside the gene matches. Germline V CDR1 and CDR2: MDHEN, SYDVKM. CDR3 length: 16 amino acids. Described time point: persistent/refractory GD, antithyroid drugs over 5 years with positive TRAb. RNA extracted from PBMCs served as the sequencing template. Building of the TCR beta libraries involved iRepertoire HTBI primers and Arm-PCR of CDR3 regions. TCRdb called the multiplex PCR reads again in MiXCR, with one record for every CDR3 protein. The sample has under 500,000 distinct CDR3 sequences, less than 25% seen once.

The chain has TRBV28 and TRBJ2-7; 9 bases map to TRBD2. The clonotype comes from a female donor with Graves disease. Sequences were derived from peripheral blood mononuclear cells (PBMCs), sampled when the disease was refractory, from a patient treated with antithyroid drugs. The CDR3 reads CASTLNVLAGRFGQYF. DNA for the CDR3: TGTGCCAGCACCCTGAATGTGCTAGCGGGGCGGTTTGGGCAGTACTTC.